This T cell receptor (beta chain) was recovered during a study of T-cell memory formation after mild COVID-19. Study context: Clustering of TCRs was largely donor specific.

Using its own MiXCR run on the 5' RACE reads, TCRdb lists one record per CDR3 protein. The data show around 530,000 distinct CDR3 sequences, with about a fifth seen just once and about 8.2% held by the top ten. General observations from the study: For second-wave clones that peaked at day 37, SARS-CoV-2 specificity went unverified.

Per germline, CDR1 SNHLY and CDR2 FYNNEI. V was clipped by 3 bases and J by 3 bases, with 12 bases between them. CDR3 length: 14 residues. Note on this clonotype: The target antigen is unknown.

This chain connects TRBV2 to TRBJ2-7; possibly TRBD1 for D (6 bases). Sequencing input: PBMCs or a T cell subset sorted from them (not recorded which). This TCR came from an adult woman who had mild COVID-19 (a few samples of this study predate the infection). Cell type and time point are not known. CDR3: CASSDLGARYEQYF. The CDR3 DNA reads TGTGCCAGCAGTGATTTGGGGGCGCGCTACGAGCAGTACTTC.